Shown below are 32 T cell receptor beta chains from a single sample sequenced in a study of OX40 agonist ivuxolimab in advanced cancers. Libraries were prepared by immunoSEQ multiplex PCR; TCRdb keeps only in-frame clonotypes and omits some of them. The data show approximately 60,000 clones, with under 90% seen just once and about 2% held by the top ten. This sample comprised CD4+ or CD8+ T cells sorted from blood, obtained in a trial of the OX40 agonist ivuxolimab. These receptors were obtained from an adult with an advanced solid tumor such as melanoma, head and neck, liver or kidney cancer.

V and J are TRBV28 and TRBJ1-1; TRBD1 might be the D (6 bases). The CDR3 is 14 amino acids. Germline V gene data show CDR1 as MDHEN and CDR2 as SYDVKM. The V end lost 5 bases, the J end lost 4 bases, and 14 bases lay between the germline ends. CDR3 protein: CASSPSQGSTEAFF. DNA of the CDR3: TGTGCCAGCAGTCCCTCACAGGGTAGCACTGAAGCTTTCTTT.

In this sample, this clone turned up a few times. This rearrangement joins TRBV2 to TRBJ1-1; D gene uncertain. V lost 4 bases and J lost 5, with 17 bases in between. The germline V gene has CDR1 SNHLY and CDR2 FYNNEI. CDR3 size: 15 residues. The CDR3 reads CASSGLTRVTTEAFF. The CDR3, as DNA: TGTGCCAGCAGTGGATTAACCCGGGTCACAACTGAAGCTTTCTTT.

CDR3 coding DNA: TGTGCCAGCAGCTTGACTGCCTCCTACGAGCAGTACTTC. Its translation: CASSLTASYEQYF. The V and J genes are TRBV7-2 and TRBJ2-7; the D is unclear. V lost 3 bases, J lost 0 bases, and 6 bases lay in between. Germline CDR1 reads SGHTA; CDR2 reads FQGNSA. The CDR3 consists of 13 residues.

V is TRBV5-1 and J is TRBJ1-6, with D possibly being TRBD1 (6 bases). The CDR3 has 16 amino acids. Germline V lookup: CDR1 SGHRS, CDR2 YFSETQ. V gave up 0 bases and J gave up 0 bases, with 7 bases separating them. The CDR3 nucleotides read TGCGCCAGCAGCTTGGAAGGGGGCTCCTATAATTCACCCCTCCACTTT. Translating gives CASSLEGGSYNSPLHF.

The V and J genes are TRBV5-4 and TRBJ2-5; 9 bases fit TRBD2. This CDR3 comprises 17 residues. Germline CDR1 reads SGHNT; CDR2 reads YYREEE (reference sequence). V was pared by 4 bases and J by 0 bases, with 10 bases of the junction left unmatched. CDR3 residues: CASSPEGLAGNQETQYF. In nucleotides, the CDR3 is TGTGCCAGCAGCCCTGAAGGCCTAGCGGGAAACCAAGAGACCCAGTACTTC. Together with reference TRBV5-4 and TRBJ2-5, the CDR3 gives the full variable domain: ETGVTQSPTHLIKTRGQQVTLRCSSQSGHNTVSWYQQALGQGPQFIFQYYREEENGRGNFPPRFSGLQFPNYSSELNVNALELDDSALYLCASSPEGLAGNQETQYFGPGTRLLVL.

A word on this clone: At one of its ends the junction is not consistent with the germline gene, which may arise from a read error. The genes are TRBV7-7 and TRBJ2-3, with 8 nucleotides matching TRBD1. CDR1 and CDR2 (germline): SSHAT, FNYEAQ (reference sequence). The length of the CDR3 is 15 residues. The CDR3 reads CASSPQGVPTDTQYF. CDR3 sequence (DNA): TGTGCTAGCAGCCCACAGGGGGTCCCCACAGATACGCAGTATTTT.

The rearrangement uses TRBV30 and TRBJ1-2, with D maybe TRBD1 (5 bases). Deletions cut 3 bases from V and 0 bases from J, with 17 bases between. The length of the CDR3 is 16 residues. The germline V gene encodes CDR1 GTSNPN and CDR2 SVGIG (reference sequence). The CDR3, as DNA: TGTGCCTGGAGGGCCGTAAGGACATCCCCTAACTATGGCTACACCTTC. Its translation is CAWRAVRTSPNYGYTF.

The rearrangement uses TRBV25-1 and TRBJ2-5, with a weak D call TRBD1 (5 bases). The germline CDR1 and CDR2 sequences are MGHDK and SYGVNS. The CDR3 runs 14 residues. V gave up 1 base and J gave up 5 bases, with 11 bases separating them. This chain's CDR3 is CASSESWGDETQYF. In DNA, the CDR3 is TGTGCCAGCAGTGAATCGTGGGGCGATGAGACCCAGTACTTC.

For the CDR3, the DNA is TGTGCCAGCAGTTGGGGGCGCAAGGACACTGAAGCTTTCTTT. Translating gives CASSWGRKDTEAFF. The chain couples TRBV2 to TRBJ1-1; D perhaps matches TRBD1 (6 bases). From germline, CDR1 is SNHLY and CDR2 FYNNEI. Trimming stripped 5 bases from V and 3 bases from J, with 13 bases between. This CDR3 is 14 amino acids long.

The rearrangement joins TRBV15 to TRBJ2-3, with D possibly matching TRBD2 (6 bases). The CDR3 has 17 amino acids. The V end was cut by 3 bases, the J end by 2 bases, with 18 bases between. CDR1 and CDR2 (germline): LNHNV, YYDKDF (reference sequence). This CDR3 is CATSRLGVGSFTDTQYF. The CDR3 DNA reads as TGTGCCACCAGCAGGCTGGGTGTCGGGAGTTTCACAGATACGCAGTATTTT.

This chain links TRBV5-1 with TRBJ2-1; D unclear. V lost 0 bases, J lost 6 bases, and 7 bases lay in between. This CDR3 is built from 13 residues. CDR1 is SGHRS and CDR2 is YFSETQ in the germline V gene. The CDR3 nucleotides read TGCGCCAGCAGCTTGGGTTTAGTCAATGAGCAGTTCTTC. This codes for CASSLGLVNEQFF.

In its sample, this clone was seen a few times. The chain has TRBV5-1 and TRBJ1-2, with TRBD1 matching 10 bases. Germline CDR1 is SGHRS and CDR2 is YFSETQ. The CDR3 has 13 residues. Trimming removed 3 bases from V and 8 bases from J; junction bases left unmatched: 4. The CDR3 DNA follows: TGCGCCAGCAGCTGGGACAGGGGAGGCGGCTACACCTTC. Protein: CASSWDRGGGYTF.

The chain employs TRBV30 and TRBJ1-2; tentative D call: TRBD1 (5 bases). This CDR3 contains 12 residues. CDR1 is GTSNPN, CDR2 SVGIG, per germline (reference sequence). The V end was cut by 5 bases, the J end by 5 bases, with 12 bases between. CDR3 nucleotide sequence: TGTGCCTGGGGACCGAGGGGTTATGGCTACACCTTC. Translated, it gives CAWGPRGYGYTF.

The chain couples TRBV6-1 to TRBJ1-1; D uncertain. CDR3 length: 13 residues. Germline V gives CDR1 MNHNS, CDR2 SASEGT. The germline V and J ends were trimmed by 1 base and 1 base, with 4 bases remaining between them. The CDR3 region has the DNA TGTGCCAGCAGTGAAGGACAGAACACTGAAGCTTTCTTT. As protein: CASSEGQNTEAFF.

Here the CDR3 reads CASKRGLATYNEQFF. CDR3 DNA sequence: TGTGCCAGTAAGAGGGGACTAGCGACCTACAATGAGCAGTTCTTC. V usage is TRBV19 and J usage is TRBJ2-1, with 10 bases identical to TRBD2. The ends lost 7 bases at V and 2 bases at J; junction bases unmatched: 5. Germline V lookup: CDR1 LNHDA, CDR2 SQIVND (reference sequence). The CDR3 is 15 amino acids.

The chain links TRBV4-1 to TRBJ1-2, with TRBD1 as a possible D gene (5 bases). Germline V CDR1 and CDR2: MGHRA, YSYEKL. V lost 0 bases and J lost 7, with 15 bases in between. CDR3 length equals 15 residues. The CDR3 is CASSQDHRPRGGYTF. The CDR3 region has the DNA TGCGCCAGCAGCCAAGATCACAGGCCAAGGGGTGGCTACACCTTC.

The chain has TRBV30 and TRBJ2-5; TRBD2 matches at 10 bases. Losses at the gene ends were 3 bases for V and 4 bases for J; bases not matched to a gene: 5. The CDR3 consists of 14 residues. Germline assignment: CDR1 GTSNPN and CDR2 SVGIG (reference sequence). The CDR3 is CAWRVAGGRETQYF. CDR3 DNA: TGTGCCTGGAGGGTAGCGGGGGGTAGAGAGACCCAGTACTTC.

This sequence joins TRBV29-1 and TRBJ2-1, with TRBD2 matching over 11 bases. Germline loops: CDR1 SQVTM, CDR2 ANQGSEA. CDR3 length equals 13 residues. The J segment lost 4 bases and the V segment lost 7 bases, leaving 3 bases of the junction unmatched. The CDR3 coding sequence is TGCAGCGGGGGGACTAGCGGTTACAATGAGCAGTTCTTC. Protein product: CSGGTSGYNEQFF.

The chain has TRBV30 and TRBJ2-3; no definite D call. Trimming left V 4 bases short and J 1 base short, with 12 bases between. This CDR3 has 14 residues. Germline CDR1 is GTSNPN and CDR2 is SVGIG (reference sequence). DNA of the CDR3: TGTGCCTGGATTCATGGTCAAGGCACAGATACGCAGTATTTT. Protein: CAWIHGQGTDTQYF.

This clone was counted between two and nine times. The rearrangement joins TRBV5-1 to TRBJ1-2; 8 bases align to TRBD1. The CDR3 is made up of 14 amino acids. The V gene's germline CDR1 is SGHRS and CDR2 YFSETQ. V trimming: 3 bases; J trimming: 4 bases; junction bases outside the gene matches: 5. The CDR3 DNA sequence: TGCGCCAGCAGCTGGGGACAGGACGGCTATGGCTACACCTTC. It specifies CASSWGQDGYGYTF. The complete variable domain, with remaining parts taken from reference TRBV5-1 and TRBJ1-2, reads KAGVTQTPRYLIKTRGQQVTLSCSPISGHRSVSWYQQTPGQGLQFLFEYFSETQRNKGNFPGRFSGRQFSNSRSEMNVSTLELGDSALYLCASSWGQDGYGYTFGSGTRLTVV.

Relative to its sample, this clone is medium-sized. J is TRBJ2-1 and V is TRBV11-2; D tentatively fits TRBD1 or TRBD2 (5 bases each). Germline V gene lookup returns CDR1 SGHAT and CDR2 FQNNGV. The V and J ends lost 1 base and 14 bases respectively, with 15 bases between them. The CDR3 is 13 amino acids. The CDR3, as DNA: TGTGCCAGCAGCTTAGCAACCGGGACCAGGGAGTTCTTC. Translated: CASSLATGTREFF. Using reference TRBV11-2 and TRBJ2-1 for the parts outside the CDR3, the full variable domain is EAGVAQSPRYKIIEKRQSVAFWCNPISGHATLYWYQQILGQGPKLLIQFQNNGVVDDSQLPKDRFSAERLKGVDSTLKIQPAKLEDSAVYLCASSLATGTREFFGPGTRLTVL.

This chain connects TRBV10-3 to TRBJ2-2; the match to TRBD1 covers 12 bases. Germline values: CDR1 ENHRY, CDR2 SYGVKD. J gave up 6 bases and V 10 bases, and 3 bases lay outside the gene matches. This CDR3 is built from 13 residues. The CDR3 loop is CATGQGAAGELFF. The DNA for the CDR3 is TGTGCCACGGGACAGGGGGCGGCCGGGGAGCTGTTTTTT.

V and J are TRBV18 and TRBJ2-3; D is unresolved. Germline V CDR1 and CDR2: KGHSH, LQKENI. There are 14 residues in the CDR3. With 2 bases removed from V and 2 bases from J, the gap between germline ends came to 8 bases. The chain's CDR3 is CASSPVAATDTQYF. The CDR3 DNA reads TGTGCCAGCTCACCAGTCGCTGCCACAGATACGCAGTATTTT.

The chain joins TRBV6-6 to TRBJ1-1; no clear D gene. The CDR3 extends over 12 amino acids. Trimming removed 7 bases at V and 0 bases at J, with 6 bases between. Germline CDR1 reads MNHNY; CDR2 reads SVGAGI (reference sequence). CDR3 DNA: TGTGCCAGCATCGACCTGAACACTGAAGCTTTCTTT. This gives the protein CASIDLNTEAFF.

The chain employs TRBV28 and TRBJ1-2; 9 bases are a match to TRBD1. The junction had 6 bases not matched to a gene; V was cut back by 6 bases and J by 4 bases. From germline, CDR1 is MDHEN and CDR2 SYDVKM. CDR3 size: 14 residues. The CDR3 region is CASRTRDRAYGYTF. The CDR3 DNA is TGTGCCAGCAGGACTCGGGACAGGGCCTATGGCTACACCTTC.

This rearrangement joins TRBV7-7 to TRBJ2-5; 9 nucleotides agree with TRBD2. The CDR3 is 16 amino acids. Germline V CDR1 and CDR2: SSHAT, FNYEAQ (reference sequence). Losses at the gene ends were 5 bases for V and 5 bases for J; bases not matched to a gene: 12. CDR3: CASSPTPAGGAETQYF. CDR3 nucleotide sequence: TGTGCCAGCAGCCCCACCCCCGCGGGGGGGGCGGAGACCCAGTACTTC. Using reference TRBV7-7 and TRBJ2-5 for the parts outside the CDR3, the full variable domain is GAGVSQSPRYKVTKRGQDVTLRCDPISSHATLYWYQQALGQGPEFLTYFNYEAQPDKSGLPSDRFSAERPEGSISTLTIQRTEQRDSAMYRCASSPTPAGGAETQYFGPGTRLLVL.

The V gene is TRBV7-2, the J gene TRBJ2-5; D remains unclear. The V gene's germline CDR1 is SGHTA and CDR2 FQGNSA. CDR3 size: 15 residues. V lost 5 bases and J lost 2, with 15 bases in between. As DNA, the CDR3 is TGTGCCAGCAGCCCTCAGGTGGGGATACAAGAGACCCAGTACTTC. Translation: CASSPQVGIQETQYF.

This clone was counted a single time. This chain joins TRBV6-5 and TRBJ1-1; unclear D gene. The germline V gene has CDR1 MNHEY and CDR2 SVGAGI. The CDR3 runs 15 residues. Trimming removed 0 bases at V and 1 base at J, with 9 bases between. The CDR3: CASSYSFTENTEAFF. The CDR3 coding sequence is TGTGCCAGCAGTTACTCGTTTACGGAGAACACTGAAGCTTTCTTT.

J is TRBJ1-2 and V is TRBV7-8; D remains ambiguous. The V gene lost 1 base and the J gene lost 8 bases, with 11 bases spanning the gap. The CDR3 sequence is 13 residues long. The germline V gene encodes CDR1 SGHVS and CDR2 FQNEAQ. The CDR3 protein is CASSLDLAMGYTF. The CDR3 nucleotides are TGTGCCAGCAGCTTAGACCTGGCGATGGGCTACACCTTC. The variable domain in full, with the rest retrieved from reference TRBV7-8 and TRBJ1-2, is GAGVSQSPRYKVAKRGQDVALRCDPISGHVSLFWYQQALGQGPEFLTYFQNEAQLDKSGLPSDRFFAERPEGSVSTLKIQRTQQEDSAVYLCASSLDLAMGYTFGSGTRLTVV.

The rearrangement joins TRBV19 to TRBJ1-6, with D unclear. Germline V CDR1 and CDR2: LNHDA, SQIVND (reference sequence). CDR3 size: 15 residues. V lost 5 bases, J lost 6 bases, and 14 bases lay in between. The chain's CDR3 is CASSGEPGRNSPLHF. The DNA of the CDR3 is TGTGCCAGTAGTGGCGAGCCCGGGCGTAATTCACCCCTCCACTTT.

The chain recombines TRBV7-2 with TRBJ2-7; the D is unclear. The germline CDR1 and CDR2 sequences are SGHTA and FQGNSA. The CDR3 is 12 residues long. V lost 9 bases and J 2 bases, leaving 11 bases between the germline ends. CDR3 in amino acids: CASRGWTYEQYF. The CDR3 DNA reads TGTGCCAGTCGCGGTTGGACCTACGAGCAGTACTTC.

The V gene is TRBV19, the J gene TRBJ2-1; D is possibly TRBD2 (7 bases). V lost 1 base and J lost 10, with 17 bases in between. There are 15 residues in the CDR3. Germline V gene data show CDR1 as LNHDA and CDR2 as SQIVND (reference sequence). The CDR3 coding sequence is TGTGCCAGTAGTATAGTAAGGGGGGAGGGCCAAGAGCAGTTCTTC. Protein sequence: CASSIVRGEGQEQFF.